A single T cell receptor (beta chain) is shown here with its context. This clone was found once. Its antigen is unknown. Nothing much larger sits one base from this clone, and base qualities are not available. The time point label, read with the paper, signifies: baseline before first vaccination. Vaccinee samples were obtained from the UK trials COV001 and COV002, which included a single-blind randomized controlled phase 2/3 trial of AZD1222 (ChAdOx1 nCoV-19) in healthy adults. For TCRbeta chain sequencing, PBMC samples from trial participants were taken at day 0 and at day 28 after the second dose. This entry comes from a study of T cell responses to AZD1222 COVID-19 vaccine (dated by TCRdb to the early 2020s). Turning to the overall study: AZD1222 recipients with second doses at about 4 weeks or about 12 weeks were pooled, because spike-specific TCR depth and breadth did not differ between schedules. A total of approximately 240 trial participants underwent TCR sequencing, of whom roughly 210 had received two doses of AZD1222 and around 26 had received two doses of the MenACWY control vaccine. Trial participants were enrolled by age into subgroups of 18-55, 56-69 and 70-plus years, and around 150, 29 and 61 TCR-sequenced participants, respectively, were included in these subgroups. Study-wide findings and limitations: In the small 56-69-year group, the increase in depth fell short of significance, most likely because of low power. A significant rise in spike-specific TCR breadth and depth was observed after two AZD1222 doses relative to day 0 and relative to MenACWY recipients. The vaccine-associated CD4 TCRs covered the entire spike protein, and the dominant responses fell in regions 160-218 and 743-854. Conclusions about previously exposed vaccinees are limited because only six or seven AZD1222 recipients were SARS-CoV-2 seropositive at baseline. Reportedly, almost half of the unique spike-specific TCRs recognized epitopes lying outside the regions that are mutated in the B.1.351 and B.1.1.7 variants. Because no day 14 peak-response samples were available, the repertoires could be characterized only after the peak T cell response. Most participants were white British and females outnumbered males, and the authors suggested that clonal diversity may have been underestimated.

The CDR3 holds 19 amino acids from the cysteine to the phenylalanine. Just the 57-base CDR3 DNA is kept, in frame starting at base 1. The CDR3 regions of human TCRbeta chains were analyzed by immunosequencing. As for how the authors treated the data: Repertoire TCRs were matched against a reference library of SARS-CoV-2-specific TCRs generated with the MIRA antigen-specificity platform. Breadth was defined as the fraction of unique TCRs that were SARS-CoV-2-associated, and depth was defined as the fraction of total T cells that were SARS-CoV-2-associated. Each spike-specific TCR was assigned to its reactive spike region and to a CD4 or CD8 class using the MIRA data. Log10-transformed breadth and depth values were compared by one-way ANOVA with Sidak's multiple comparisons tests. The immuneACCESS repertoire file appears here via TCRdb, limited to in-frame rearrangements. These files lack a portion of the clones; in checked studies, under half of the deficit traces to unresolved V genes, and the cause of the others is not known. Clone size and the V and J calls come from that table; the DNA yielded D and trimming. The sample table holds 92,000 or so clones, of which 90% were seen once. Approximately 30% of the sample is taken by the ten largest.

Recombination linked TRBV21-1 to TRBJ1-4; the D call TRBD1 from the table was never checked on the DNA. TRBV21-1 is a pseudogene segment. The source of this sequence is an adult in good health. Sequencing was performed on peripheral blood, taken on day 0 of AZD1222 vaccination. This receptor carries the CDR3 CASSKATGAHLKANEKLFF. DNA sequence: TGTGCCAGCAGCAAAGCGACAGGGGCCCACCTGAAGGCTAATGAAAAACTGTTTTTT.